This TCR beta chain emerged from a study of shared clonotypes between healthy human individuals. Here immunoSEQ multiplex PCR was the method, and the copy in TCRdb shows in-frame clones only, minus some. This repertoire shows nearly 1,000,000 clones, about 80% found once; its top ten account for approximately 1.5%. The V gene's germline CDR1 is MNHNS and CDR2 SASEGT. The CDR3 is 15 residues long. V was clipped by 7 bases and J by 6 bases; unmatched bases: 10. Sequencing was performed on memory CD4+ T cells sorted from blood. Subset of the sample: CD45RA-negative fraction. This rearrangement joins TRBV6-1 to TRBJ1-4, with 8 bases fitting TRBD1. The sequence was obtained from a young man in good health. The chain's CDR3 is CASNVPQGAHEKLFF. DNA of the CDR3: TGTGCCAGCAATGTCCCGCAGGGGGCGCATGAAAAACTGTTTTTT.